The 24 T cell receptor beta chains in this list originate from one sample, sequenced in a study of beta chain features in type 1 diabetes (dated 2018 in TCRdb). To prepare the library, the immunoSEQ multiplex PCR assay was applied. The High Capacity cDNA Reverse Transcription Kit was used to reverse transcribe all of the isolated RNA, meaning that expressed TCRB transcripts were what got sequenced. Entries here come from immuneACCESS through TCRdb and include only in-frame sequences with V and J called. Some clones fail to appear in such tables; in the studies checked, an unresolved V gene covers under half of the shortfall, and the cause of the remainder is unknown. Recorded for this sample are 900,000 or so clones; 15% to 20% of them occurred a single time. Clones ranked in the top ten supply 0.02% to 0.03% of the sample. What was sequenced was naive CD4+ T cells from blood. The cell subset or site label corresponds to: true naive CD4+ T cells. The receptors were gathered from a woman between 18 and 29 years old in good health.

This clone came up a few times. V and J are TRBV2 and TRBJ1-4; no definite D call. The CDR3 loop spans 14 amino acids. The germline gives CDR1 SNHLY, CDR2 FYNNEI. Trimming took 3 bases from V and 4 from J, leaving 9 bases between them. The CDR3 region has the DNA TGTGCCAGCAGTGACCAGGCAGTTAATGAAAAACTGTTTTTT. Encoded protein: CASSDQAVNEKLFF.

The CDR3 reads CASSLVPYGYTF. Here the CDR3 DNA reads TGTGCCAGCAGCTTAGTTCCATATGGCTACACCTTC. The chain combines TRBV11-2 with TRBJ1-2; D remains unclear. The CDR3 length is 12 residues. V was cut by 1 base and J by 5 bases, with 5 bases left in between. Germline lookup yields CDR1 SGHAT and CDR2 FQNNGV.

The CDR3 reads CASSKRQGEYGETQYF. In DNA, the CDR3 is TGTGCCAGCAGCAAGAGACAGGGGGAGTACGGAGAGACCCAGTACTTC. This chain uses TRBV11-3 with TRBJ2-5; TRBD1 matches at 9 bases. Trimming took 5 bases from V and 4 from J; bases not matched to a gene: 11. The CDR3 length is 16 residues. Germline assignment: CDR1 SGHNT and CDR2 YENEEA. Full variable domain (missing parts from reference TRBV11-3 and TRBJ2-5): EAGVVQSPRYKIIEKKQPVAFWCNPISGHNTLYWYLQNLGQGPELLIRYENEEAVDDSQLPKDRFSAERLKGVDSTLKIQPAELGDSAVYLCASSKRQGEYGETQYFGPGTRLLVL.

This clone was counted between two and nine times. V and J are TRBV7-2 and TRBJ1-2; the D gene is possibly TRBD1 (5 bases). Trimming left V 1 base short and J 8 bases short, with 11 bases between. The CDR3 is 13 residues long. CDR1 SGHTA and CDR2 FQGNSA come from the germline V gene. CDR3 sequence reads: CASSLVEGKGYTF. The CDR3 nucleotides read TGTGCCAGCAGCTTAGTTGAGGGGAAGGGCTACACCTTC.

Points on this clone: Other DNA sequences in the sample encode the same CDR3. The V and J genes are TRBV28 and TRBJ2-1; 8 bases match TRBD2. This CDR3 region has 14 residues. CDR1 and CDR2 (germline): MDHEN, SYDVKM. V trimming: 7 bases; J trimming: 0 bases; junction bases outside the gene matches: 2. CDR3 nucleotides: TGTGCCAGCACGAGCGGGAGCTCCTACAATGAGCAGTTCTTC. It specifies CASTSGSSYNEQFF.

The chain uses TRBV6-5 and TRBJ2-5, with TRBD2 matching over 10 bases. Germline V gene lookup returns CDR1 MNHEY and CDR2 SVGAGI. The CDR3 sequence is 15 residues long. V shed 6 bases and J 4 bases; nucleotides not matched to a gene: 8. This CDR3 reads CASRDQREGRETQYF. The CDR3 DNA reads TGTGCCAGCAGGGATCAGCGGGAGGGCCGAGAGACCCAGTACTTC.

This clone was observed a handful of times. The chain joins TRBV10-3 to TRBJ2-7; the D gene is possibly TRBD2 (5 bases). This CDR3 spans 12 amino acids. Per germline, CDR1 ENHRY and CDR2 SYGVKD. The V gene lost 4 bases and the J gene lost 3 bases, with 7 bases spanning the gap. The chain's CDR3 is CAISGAGYEQYF. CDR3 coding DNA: TGTGCCATCAGTGGTGCGGGCTACGAGCAGTACTTC.

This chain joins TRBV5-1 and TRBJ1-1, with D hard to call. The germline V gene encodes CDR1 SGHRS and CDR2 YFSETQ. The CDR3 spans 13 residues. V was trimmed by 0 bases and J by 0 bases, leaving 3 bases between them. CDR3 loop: CASSLVLNTEAFF. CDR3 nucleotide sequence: TGCGCCAGCAGCTTGGTTTTGAACACTGAAGCTTTCTTT.

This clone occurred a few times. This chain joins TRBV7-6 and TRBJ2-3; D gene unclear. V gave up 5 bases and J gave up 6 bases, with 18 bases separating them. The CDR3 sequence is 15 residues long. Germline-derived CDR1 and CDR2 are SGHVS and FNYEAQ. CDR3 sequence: CASSKTFSRVDTQYF. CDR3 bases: TGTGCCAGCAGCAAGACATTTTCCCGAGTGGATACGCAGTATTTT.

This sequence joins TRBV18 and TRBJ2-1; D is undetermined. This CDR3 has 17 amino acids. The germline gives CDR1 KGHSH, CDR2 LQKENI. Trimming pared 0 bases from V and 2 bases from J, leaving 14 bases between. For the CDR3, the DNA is TGTGCCAGCTCACCACCGCCTGACAAATGGCCCTACAATGAGCAGTTCTTC. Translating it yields CASSPPPDKWPYNEQFF. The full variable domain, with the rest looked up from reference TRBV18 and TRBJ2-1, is NAGVMQNPRHLVRRRGQEARLRCSPMKGHSHVYWYRQLPEEGLKFMVYLQKENIIDESGMPKERFSAEFPKEGPSILRIQQVVRGDSAAYFCASSPPPDKWPYNEQFFGPGTRLTVL.

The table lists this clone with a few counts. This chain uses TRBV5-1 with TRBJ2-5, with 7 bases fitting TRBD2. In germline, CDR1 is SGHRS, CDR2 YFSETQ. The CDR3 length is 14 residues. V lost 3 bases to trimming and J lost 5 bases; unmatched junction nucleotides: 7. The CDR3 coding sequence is TGCGCCAGCAGCTCTGGACTAGTGGAGGAGACCCAGTACTTC. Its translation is CASSSGLVEETQYF.

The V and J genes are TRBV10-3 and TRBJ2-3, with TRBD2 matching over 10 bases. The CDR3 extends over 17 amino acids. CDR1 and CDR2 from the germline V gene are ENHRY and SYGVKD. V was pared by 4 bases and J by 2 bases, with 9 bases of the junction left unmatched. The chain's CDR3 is CAISGTSGMSPTDTQYF. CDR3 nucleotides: TGTGCCATCAGTGGAACTAGCGGGATGTCCCCCACAGATACGCAGTATTTT.

CDR3 amino acids: CASSSRLDRGWTGELFF. CDR3 sequence (DNA): TGTGCCAGCAGTTCTCGCCTGGACAGGGGTTGGACCGGGGAGCTGTTTTTT. V usage is TRBV28 and J usage is TRBJ2-2; 9 bases line up with TRBD1. Per the germline V gene, CDR1 is MDHEN and CDR2 is SYDVKM. J lost 5 bases, V lost 4 bases, and 11 bases had no gene match. CDR3 size: 17 residues.

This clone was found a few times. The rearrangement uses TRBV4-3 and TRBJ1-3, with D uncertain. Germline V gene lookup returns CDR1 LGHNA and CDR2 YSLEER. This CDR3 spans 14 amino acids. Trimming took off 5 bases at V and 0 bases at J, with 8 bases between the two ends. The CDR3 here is CASSLSSSGNTIYF. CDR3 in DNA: TGCGCCAGCAGCTTAAGCAGCTCTGGAAACACCATATATTTT.

CDR3 sequence: CASSSTGTPGVYEQYF. Written as DNA, the CDR3 is TGTGCCAGCAGCTCGACTGGGACTCCCGGTGTGTACGAGCAGTACTTC. This chain connects TRBV28 to TRBJ2-7; D possibly corresponds to TRBD2 (6 bases). The CDR3 length is 16 residues. CDR1 is MDHEN, CDR2 SYDVKM, per germline. Trimming took 6 bases from V and 4 from J, leaving 22 bases between them.

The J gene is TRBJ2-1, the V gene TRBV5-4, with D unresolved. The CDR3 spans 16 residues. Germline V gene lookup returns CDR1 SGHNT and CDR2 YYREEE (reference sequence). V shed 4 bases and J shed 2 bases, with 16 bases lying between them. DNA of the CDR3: TGTGCCAGCAGCCGCTCGACTGCTAGTACCTACAATGAGCAGTTCTTC. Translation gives CASSRSTASTYNEQFF. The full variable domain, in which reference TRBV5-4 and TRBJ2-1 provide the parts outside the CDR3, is ETGVTQSPTHLIKTRGQQVTLRCSSQSGHNTVSWYQQALGQGPQFIFQYYREEENGRGNFPPRFSGLQFPNYSSELNVNALELDDSALYLCASSRSTASTYNEQFFGPGTRLTVL.

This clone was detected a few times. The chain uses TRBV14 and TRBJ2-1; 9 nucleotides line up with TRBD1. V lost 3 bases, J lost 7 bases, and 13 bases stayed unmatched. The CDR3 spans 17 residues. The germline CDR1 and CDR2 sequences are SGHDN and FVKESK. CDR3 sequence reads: CASSQFAGTGLLNEQFF. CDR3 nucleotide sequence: TGTGCCAGCAGCCAGTTTGCCGGGACAGGGCTCCTTAATGAGCAGTTCTTC.

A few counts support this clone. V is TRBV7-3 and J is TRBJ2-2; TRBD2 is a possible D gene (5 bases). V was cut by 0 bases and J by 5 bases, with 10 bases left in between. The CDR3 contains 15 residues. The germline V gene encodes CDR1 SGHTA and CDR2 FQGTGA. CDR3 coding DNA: TGTGCCAGCAGCTTAACAGCGGCTTCGACCGGGGAGCTGTTTTTT. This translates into CASSLTAASTGELFF.

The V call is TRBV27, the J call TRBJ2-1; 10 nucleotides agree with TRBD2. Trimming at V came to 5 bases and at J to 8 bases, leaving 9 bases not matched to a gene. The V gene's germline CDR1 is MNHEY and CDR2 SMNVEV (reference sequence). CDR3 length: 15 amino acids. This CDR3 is CASSPRGLAIYEQFF. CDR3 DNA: TGTGCCAGCAGTCCCCGGGGACTAGCGATATATGAGCAGTTCTTC.

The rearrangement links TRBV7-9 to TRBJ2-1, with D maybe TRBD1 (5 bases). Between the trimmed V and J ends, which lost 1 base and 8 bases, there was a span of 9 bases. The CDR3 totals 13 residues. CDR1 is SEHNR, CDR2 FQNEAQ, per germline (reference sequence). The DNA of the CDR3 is TGTGCCAGCAGCTTAGGACAGAGAGATGAGCAGTTCTTC. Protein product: CASSLGQRDEQFF.

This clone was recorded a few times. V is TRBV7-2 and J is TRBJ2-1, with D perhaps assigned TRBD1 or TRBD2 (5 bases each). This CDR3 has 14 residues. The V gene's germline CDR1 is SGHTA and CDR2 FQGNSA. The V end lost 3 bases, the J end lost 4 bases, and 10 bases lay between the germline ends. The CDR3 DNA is TGTGCCAGCAGCTTCAGAGGGGCGTACAATGAGCAGTTCTTC. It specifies CASSFRGAYNEQFF.

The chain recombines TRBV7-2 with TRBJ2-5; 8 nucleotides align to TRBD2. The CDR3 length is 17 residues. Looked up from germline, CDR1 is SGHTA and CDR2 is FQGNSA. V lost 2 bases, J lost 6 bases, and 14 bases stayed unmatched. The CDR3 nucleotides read TGTGCCAGCAGCTTACTCTCGGGAGGGTTGTATGGAAAGACCCAGTACTTC. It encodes CASSLLSGGLYGKTQYF.

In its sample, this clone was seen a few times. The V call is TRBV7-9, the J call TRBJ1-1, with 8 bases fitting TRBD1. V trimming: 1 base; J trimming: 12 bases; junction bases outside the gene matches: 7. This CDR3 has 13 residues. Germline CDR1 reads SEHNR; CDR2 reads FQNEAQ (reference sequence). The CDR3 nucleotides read TGTGCCAGCAGCTTAGAGGCCGGGACAGGATCTTTCTTT. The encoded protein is CASSLEAGTGSFF.

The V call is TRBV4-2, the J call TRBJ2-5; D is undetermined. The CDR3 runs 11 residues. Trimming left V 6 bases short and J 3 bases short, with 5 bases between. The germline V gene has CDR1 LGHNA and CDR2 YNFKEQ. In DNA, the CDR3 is TGTGCCAGCAGTTTCGAAGAGACCCAGTACTTC. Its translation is CASSFEETQYF.